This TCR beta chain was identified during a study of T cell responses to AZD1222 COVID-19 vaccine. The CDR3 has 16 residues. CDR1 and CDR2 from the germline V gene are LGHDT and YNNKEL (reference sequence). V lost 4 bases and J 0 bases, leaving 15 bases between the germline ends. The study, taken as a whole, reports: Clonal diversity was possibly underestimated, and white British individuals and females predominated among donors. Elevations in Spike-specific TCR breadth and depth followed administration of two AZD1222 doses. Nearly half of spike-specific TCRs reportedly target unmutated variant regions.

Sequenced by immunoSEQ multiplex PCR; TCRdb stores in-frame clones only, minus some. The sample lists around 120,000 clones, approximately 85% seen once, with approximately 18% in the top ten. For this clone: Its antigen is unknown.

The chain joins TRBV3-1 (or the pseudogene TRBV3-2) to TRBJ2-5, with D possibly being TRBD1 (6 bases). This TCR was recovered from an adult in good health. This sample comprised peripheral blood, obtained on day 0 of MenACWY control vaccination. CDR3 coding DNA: TGTGCCAGCAGCCCAGGACACAGGGCTTACCAAGAGACCCAGTACTTC. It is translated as CASSPGHRAYQETQYF.